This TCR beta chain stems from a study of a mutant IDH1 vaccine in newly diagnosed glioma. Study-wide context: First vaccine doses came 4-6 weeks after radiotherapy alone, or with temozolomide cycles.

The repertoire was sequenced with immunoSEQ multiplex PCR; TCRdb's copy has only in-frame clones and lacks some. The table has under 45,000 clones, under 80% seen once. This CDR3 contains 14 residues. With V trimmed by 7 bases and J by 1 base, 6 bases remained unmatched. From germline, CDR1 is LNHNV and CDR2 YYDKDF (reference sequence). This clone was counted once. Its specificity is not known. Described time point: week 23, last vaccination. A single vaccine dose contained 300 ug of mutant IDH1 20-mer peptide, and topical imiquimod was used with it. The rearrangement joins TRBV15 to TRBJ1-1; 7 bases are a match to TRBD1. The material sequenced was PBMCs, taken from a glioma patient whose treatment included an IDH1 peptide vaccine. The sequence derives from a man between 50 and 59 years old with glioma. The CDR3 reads CATTPDRENTEAFF. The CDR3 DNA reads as TGTGCCACCACCCCCGACAGGGAGAACACTGAAGCTTTCTTT.